Listed below are T cell receptor beta chains from one sample, sequenced in a study of cytomegalovirus exposure and HLA in healthy donors. Clones were sequenced by immunoSEQ multiplex PCR, and TCRdb holds only the in-frame ones, with some missing. Here the sample spans more than 95,000 clones, 77% being singletons. The specimen sequenced was PBMCs. The source of these receptors is a woman aged 40 to 50 in good health and CMV-seropositive. CDR3s include the opening cysteine and the closing phenylalanine or tryptophan. A D gene is named only where the DNA matches it firmly. Expanded clones are given a class, and other clones once, few, many or no size at all.

abundance | j_gene | d_gene | v_gene | CDR3aa | CDR3nt
few | TRBJ1-3 | NA | TRBV6-1 | CASSDLGGSSGNTIYF | TGTGCCAGCAGTGATTTGGGCGGGAGCTCTGGAAACACCATATATTTT
NA | TRBJ2-2 | TRBD2 | TRBV2 | CASSEALGGRDTGELFF | TGTGCCAGCAGTGAAGCGCTGGGCGGGAGGGACACCGGGGAGCTGTTTTTT
NA | TRBJ2-5 | TRBD1 | TRBV25-1 | CASSRTGDRETQYF | TGTGCCAGCAGTAGGACAGGGGATAGGGAGACCCAGTACTTC
once | TRBJ2-5 | TRBD1 | TRBV18 | CASSRGQGETQYF | TGTGCCAGCTCGCGCGGACAGGGTGAGACCCAGTACTTC
NA | TRBJ1-5 | NA | TRBV5-6 | CASSLDSSNQPQHF | TGTGCCAGCAGCTTGGACAGTTCTAATCAGCCCCAGCATTTT
NA | TRBJ1-2 | TRBD1 | TRBV6-6 | CASSYEDRGWDGYTF | TGTGCCAGCAGTTACGAGGACAGGGGATGGGATGGCTACACCTTC
NA | TRBJ2-3 | NA | TRBV7-9 | CASSLGMDSGTDTQYF | TGTGCCAGCAGCTTAGGGATGGACAGCGGCACAGATACGCAGTATTTT
NA | TRBJ2-1 | NA | TRBV21-1 | CASSKRLVTSYNEQFF | TGTGCCAGCAGCAAAAGACTGGTTACCTCCTACAATGAGCAGTTCTTC
NA | TRBJ1-2 | TRBD1 | TRBV7-9 | CASSLGTVNGYTF | TGTGCCAGCAGCCTCGGGACAGTGAATGGCTACACCTTC
NA | TRBJ2-5 | NA | TRBV30 | CAWSVRLASETQYF | TGTGCCTGGAGTGTACGGCTAGCCTCAGAGACCCAGTACTTC
NA | TRBJ2-1 | NA | TRBV27 | CASRWSLSSYNEQFF | TGTGCCAGCAGGTGGAGTCTGAGCTCCTACAATGAGCAGTTCTTC
NA | TRBJ2-5 | NA | TRBV5-1 | CASSSWARGFKETQYF | TGCGCCAGCAGTTCGTGGGCAAGGGGTTTTAAAGAGACCCAGTACTTC
NA | TRBJ1-4 | NA | TRBV28 | CASSSGYEKLFF | TGTGCCAGCAGTTCAGGTTACGAAAAACTGTTTTTT
NA | TRBJ1-5 | NA | TRBV27 | CASSGGNQPQHF | TGTGCCAGCAGCGGCGGTAATCAGCCCCAGCATTTT
few | TRBJ1-1 | NA | TRBV5-1 | CASRQQENTEAFF | TGCGCCAGCAGGCAACAGGAGAACACTGAAGCTTTCTTT
NA | TRBJ1-4 | NA | TRBV5-6 | CASSPRTNEKLFF | TGTGCCAGCAGCCCGAGGACTAATGAAAAACTGTTTTTT
many | TRBJ2-7 | NA | TRBV4-1 | CASSPGGGDVNEQYF | TGCGCCAGCAGCCCTGGAGGGGGGGATGTGAACGAGCAGTACTTC
NA | TRBJ1-2 | NA | TRBV29-1 | CSVEEAENYGYTF | TGCAGCGTTGAAGAAGCTGAGAACTATGGCTACACCTTC
NA | TRBJ1-1 | NA | TRBV5-8 | CASSVTVGTEAFF | TGTGCCAGCAGCGTGACAGTGGGCACTGAAGCTTTCTTT
NA | TRBJ1-1 | NA | TRBV7-9 | CASSLDGATEAFF | TGTGCCAGCAGCTTAGATGGGGCCACTGAAGCTTTCTTT
NA | TRBJ2-7 | NA | TRBV11-3 | CASSPGRGQSSYEQYF | TGTGCCAGCAGCCCCGGGAGGGGACAGAGCTCCTACGAGCAGTACTTC
few | TRBJ2-5 | NA | TRBV29-1 | CSVWEETQYF | TGCAGCGTGTGGGAGGAGACCCAGTACTTC
NA | TRBJ2-5 | TRBD2 | TRBV6-1 | CASSEVTSGKETQYF | TGTGCCAGCAGTGAAGTTACTAGCGGGAAAGAGACCCAGTACTTC
NA | TRBJ1-1 | NA | TRBV27 | CASSSTGITEAFF | TGTGCCAGCAGTTCTACAGGGATTACTGAAGCTTTCTTT
NA | TRBJ2-2 | TRBD2 | TRBV11-2 | CASSSSRLADKTGELFF | TGTGCCAGCAGCTCATCCCGGCTAGCGGACAAGACCGGGGAGCTGTTTTTT
NA | TRBJ2-1 | TRBD2 | TRBV19 | CASSIDGTSATTSNEQFF | TGTGCCAGTAGTATAGATGGGACTAGCGCGACTACCTCCAATGAGCAGTTCTTC
NA | TRBJ2-3 | TRBD2 | TRBV10-1 | CASSSQTSGTDTQYF | TGCGCCAGCAGTTCTCAGACTAGCGGCACAGATACGCAGTATTTT
NA | TRBJ1-2 | NA | TRBV5-6 | CASSLQVAGYTF | TGTGCCAGCAGCCTTCAGGTTGCAGGCTACACCTTC
NA | TRBJ1-6 | TRBD1 | TRBV7-2 | CASSPPQGWNSPLHF | TGTGCCAGCAGCCCCCCACAGGGGTGGAATTCACCCCTCCACTTT
NA | TRBJ1-4 | NA | TRBV19 | CASRALGPLNEKLFF | TGTGCCAGTAGGGCCTTGGGGCCGCTTAATGAAAAACTGTTTTTT
NA | TRBJ2-1 | TRBD2 | TRBV5-1 | CASSQSGTSGNEQFF | TGCGCCAGCAGCCAGTCCGGGACTAGCGGGAATGAGCAGTTCTTC
NA | TRBJ2-4 | TRBD1 | TRBV6-1 | CASRGTGENIQYF | TGTGCCAGCAGGGGGACAGGGGAAAACATTCAGTACTTC
NA | TRBJ1-5 | TRBD1 | TRBV7-6 | CASSRGQGNQPQHF | TGTGCCAGCAGCCGAGGACAGGGCAATCAGCCCCAGCATTTT
NA | TRBJ2-5 | NA | TRBV4-2 | CASSQGSGYQETQYF | TGTGCCAGCAGCCAAGGTAGCGGATACCAAGAGACCCAGTACTTC
NA | TRBJ2-1 | NA | TRBV29-1 | CSVERGQAGQFF | TGCAGCGTTGAAAGAGGTCAAGCGGGGCAGTTCTTC
NA | TRBJ2-7 | NA | TRBV7-9 | CASSLDPISSYEQYF | TGTGCCAGCAGCTTAGATCCCATTAGCTCCTACGAGCAGTACTTC
NA | TRBJ2-1 | TRBD1 | TRBV7-9 | CASSPSTGFSYNEQFF | TGTGCCAGCAGCCCCTCGACAGGGTTCTCCTACAATGAGCAGTTCTTC
few | TRBJ2-7 | TRBD2 | TRBV5-1 | CASSLGLAGVTEQYF | TGCGCCAGCAGCTTGGGACTAGCGGGAGTCACCGAGCAGTACTTC
NA | TRBJ1-1 | NA | TRBV9 | CASSVEPGGTEAFF | TGTGCCAGCAGCGTAGAACCGGGGGGCACTGAAGCTTTCTTT
few | TRBJ2-3 | TRBD2 | TRBV5-1 | CASSRGTRRGTDTQYF | TGCGCCAGCAGCCGCGGGACTAGGAGGGGCACAGATACGCAGTATTTT
NA | TRBJ2-2 | TRBD1 | TRBV7-2 | CASSLRTGARGELFF | TGTGCCAGCAGCTTGCGGACAGGGGCGCGGGGGGAGCTGTTTTTT
NA | TRBJ1-1 | NA | TRBV29-1 | CSVDPGLGSEAFF | TGCAGCGTTGACCCAGGGCTGGGGTCTGAAGCTTTCTTT
NA | TRBJ1-2 | NA | TRBV13 | CASSLIPRYSGYTF | TGTGCCAGCAGCTTAATTCCTCGATATAGTGGCTACACCTTC
NA | TRBJ1-4 | NA | TRBV6-1 | CASSGLGALNEKLFF | TGTGCCAGCAGTGGTCTGGGGGCTCTTAATGAAAAACTGTTTTTT
once | TRBJ2-5 | TRBD2 | TRBV28 | CASSSSGSTRETQYF | TGTGCCAGCAGTTCTAGCGGGAGCACCCGGGAGACCCAGTACTTC
NA | TRBJ1-1 | NA | TRBV30 | CAWSVTGGSTEAFF | TGTGCCTGGAGTGTAACGGGGGGGAGCACTGAAGCTTTCTTT
few | TRBJ1-3 | TRBD1 | TRBV4-1 | CASTLQGAEGNTIYF | TGCGCCAGCACCCTACAGGGGGCAGAAGGAAACACCATATATTTT
NA | TRBJ1-1 | NA | TRBV4-1 | CASSRLAGGINTEAFF | TGCGCCAGCAGCCGGCTCGCGGGGGGGATAAACACTGAAGCTTTCTTT